This passage covers 16 T cell receptor beta chains from one sample sequenced in a study of beta chain features in type 1 diabetes. Expressed TCRB transcripts got sequenced, as all isolated RNA was reverse transcribed. Data came from immunoSEQ multiplex PCR; TCRdb stores just in-frame clones and leaves some out. Of fewer than 550,000 clones in the sample, roughly 10% are singletons; the top ten hold about 0.042%. Material: naive CD4+ T cells from blood. The receptor set was obtained from a woman under 30 in good health.

The gene calls are TRBV11-3 and TRBJ2-5; a weak D match, TRBD1 (6 bases). The ends were cut back, 5 bases at V and 4 bases at J, with 11 bases in the middle. The CDR3 totals 13 residues. Germline V gives CDR1 SGHNT, CDR2 YENEEA. The CDR3 region is CASSPRQVETQYF. The CDR3 nucleotides read TGTGCCAGCAGCCCCCGACAGGTAGAGACCCAGTACTTC.

In this sample, this clone turned up a few times. The chain is built from TRBV6-1 and TRBJ1-5; tentatively, D is TRBD1 (6 bases). From germline, CDR1 is MNHNS and CDR2 SASEGT. Trimming took off 2 bases at V and 9 bases at J, with 14 bases between the two ends. The CDR3 is made up of 14 amino acids. The CDR3 loop is CASSERTAGRPQHF. For the CDR3, the DNA is TGTGCCAGCAGTGAAAGGACAGCAGGGCGGCCCCAGCATTTT.

This clone appeared a few times. This chain uses TRBV18 with TRBJ2-7, with 9 bases fitting TRBD1. The CDR3 extends over 15 amino acids. Trimming at V came to 3 bases and at J to 3 bases, leaving 6 bases not matched to a gene. The germline gives CDR1 KGHSH, CDR2 LQKENI. CDR3 nucleotides: TGTGCCAGCTCACCCGGCCGGGACAGGGACTACGAGCAGTACTTC. Its translation: CASSPGRDRDYEQYF. Together with reference TRBV18 and TRBJ2-7, the CDR3 gives the full variable domain: NAGVMQNPRHLVRRRGQEARLRCSPMKGHSHVYWYRQLPEEGLKFMVYLQKENIIDESGMPKERFSAEFPKEGPSILRIQQVVRGDSAAYFCASSPGRDRDYEQYFGPGTRLTVT.

This clone was observed a handful of times. This chain links TRBV21-1 with TRBJ2-7; the table's D call of TRBD1 was not tested on the DNA. TRBV21-1 corresponds to a pseudogene. This CDR3 contains 15 residues. Here the CDR3 reads CASRSSGTGKYEQYF. In DNA form, the CDR3 reads TGTGCCAGCAGGTCTTCCGGGACAGGGAAGTACGAGCAGTACTTC.

Comments on this clone: The sample contains more than one DNA sequence encoding this CDR3. This chain connects TRBV20-1 to TRBJ1-1; possibly TRBD1 for D (6 bases). Trimming shortened V by 6 bases and J by 5 bases, and 10 bases separated the two germline ends. The CDR3 covers 11 residues. The germline CDR1 and CDR2 sequences are DFQATT and SNEGSKA (reference sequence). The CDR3 nucleotides are TGCAGTGCAGGGGGGGATACTGAAGCTTTCTTT. Its protein is CSAGGDTEAFF.

This clone occurred a few times. The chain uses TRBV5-4 and TRBJ2-3; the match to TRBD1 covers 7 bases. CDR1 and CDR2 from the germline V gene are SGHNT and YYREEE (reference sequence). V lost 5 bases, J lost 0 bases, and 15 bases stayed unmatched. The CDR3 length is 18 residues. DNA of the CDR3: TGTGCCAGCAGGATAGGGACAGCCAATAGGGCTAGCACAGATACGCAGTATTTT. It translates to CASRIGTANRASTDTQYF. The whole variable domain, remainder taken from reference TRBV5-4 and TRBJ2-3, is ETGVTQSPTHLIKTRGQQVTLRCSSQSGHNTVSWYQQALGQGPQFIFQYYREEENGRGNFPPRFSGLQFPNYSSELNVNALELDDSALYLCASRIGTANRASTDTQYFGPGTRLTVL.

A remark on this clone: A much larger clone differs from this one at a single base, so this may be a read error. This specimen includes other DNA sequences encoding the same CDR3. This chain connects TRBV7-3 to TRBJ2-1, with D possibly being TRBD2 (6 bases). V shed 1 base and J shed 5 bases, with 6 bases lying between them. Looked up from germline, CDR1 is SGHTA and CDR2 is FQGTGA. The CDR3 consists of 13 residues. The CDR3 protein is CASSLRGDNEQFF. The CDR3 region has the DNA TGTGCCAGCAGCTTAAGGGGGGACAATGAGCAGTTCTTC.

This clone occurred a few times. The identical CDR3 is also encoded by other nucleotide sequences in the sample. The V call is TRBV29-1, the J call TRBJ1-2, with D perhaps matching TRBD1 (6 bases). V was pared by 4 bases and J by 5 bases, with 11 bases between. Germline lookup yields CDR1 SQVTM and CDR2 ANQGSEA. This CDR3 is built from 12 residues. The CDR3 nucleotides read TGCAGCGTTGGAGCAGGGGCTTATGGCTACACCTTC. Translating gives CSVGAGAYGYTF.

This clone was counted between two and nine times. Other nucleotide sequences from this sample produce the same CDR3. V and J are TRBV2 and TRBJ2-1; D possibly corresponds to TRBD2 (5 bases). From germline, CDR1 is SNHLY and CDR2 FYNNEI. V shed 1 base and J shed 0 bases, with 7 bases lying between them. CDR3 length: 15 amino acids. The CDR3 protein is CASSEGRSSYNEQFF. The CDR3 nucleotides read TGTGCCAGCAGTGAAGGGAGGAGCTCCTACAATGAGCAGTTCTTC.

With respect to this clone: Other nucleotide sequences from this sample produce the same CDR3. This sequence joins TRBV7-9 and TRBJ1-3; D uncertain. V was pared by 2 bases and J by 2 bases, with 1 base between. Germline CDR1 SEHNR, CDR2 FQNEAQ (reference sequence). The CDR3 loop spans 12 amino acids. CDR3 sequence: CASSLTGNTIYF. The CDR3 bases are TGTGCCAGCAGCTTAACTGGAAACACCATATATTTT.

A word on this clone: The same CDR3 arises from other DNA sequences in this sample as well. The chain joins TRBV5-1 to TRBJ2-1, with no clear D. This CDR3 is built from 13 residues. The V gene's germline CDR1 is SGHRS and CDR2 YFSETQ. With 0 bases removed from V and 1 base from J, the gap between germline ends came to 2 bases. DNA of the CDR3: TGCGCCAGCAGCTTGGCATCCTACAATGAGCAGTTCTTC. This sequence encodes CASSLASYNEQFF.

The chain combines TRBV5-5 with TRBJ1-1; no clear D. V lost 2 bases to trimming and J lost 5 bases, with 16 bases between them. The CDR3 loop spans 15 amino acids. Germline V gene sequence: CDR1 SGHKS, CDR2 YYEKEE (reference sequence). For the CDR3, the DNA is TGTGCCAGCAGCTTTAGTTTGGGCGCGGGGACTGAAGCTTTCTTT. It encodes CASSFSLGAGTEAFF.

The V and J genes are TRBV29-1 and TRBJ1-4, with D hard to call. Trimming stripped 7 bases from V and 0 bases from J, with 12 bases between. The germline gives CDR1 SQVTM, CDR2 ANQGSEA. This CDR3 has 14 residues. The CDR3 loop is CSALLTATNEKLFF. CDR3 DNA sequence: TGCAGCGCCCTATTAACAGCAACTAATGAAAAACTGTTTTTT.

This rearrangement joins TRBV7-9 to TRBJ1-4; 7 positions match TRBD1. CDR3 length equals 15 residues. J gave up 7 bases and V 3 bases, and 8 bases lay outside the gene matches. Germline lookup yields CDR1 SEHNR and CDR2 FQNEAQ (reference sequence). In DNA form, the CDR3 reads TGTGCCAGCAGCTTGTTACAGGGGAACCGTGAAAAACTGTTTTTT. It specifies CASSLLQGNREKLFF.

J is TRBJ1-1 and V is TRBV9; D gene uncertain. The CDR3 length is 14 residues. Germline assignment: CDR1 SGDLS and CDR2 YYNGEE. Deletions cut 2 bases from V and 6 bases from J, with 14 bases between. The CDR3 nucleotides read TGTGCCAGCAGCGTCGAACCACAGCAGGCTGAAGCTTTCTTT. This codes for CASSVEPQQAEAFF.

The chain recombines TRBV9 with TRBJ2-1, with unresolved D. Per the germline V gene, CDR1 is SGDLS and CDR2 is YYNGEE. This CDR3 contains 14 residues. V shed 0 bases and J shed 4 bases, with 8 bases lying between them. The CDR3 sequence is CASSVAPVYNEQFF. Written as DNA, the CDR3 is TGTGCCAGCAGCGTAGCCCCCGTTTACAATGAGCAGTTCTTC.